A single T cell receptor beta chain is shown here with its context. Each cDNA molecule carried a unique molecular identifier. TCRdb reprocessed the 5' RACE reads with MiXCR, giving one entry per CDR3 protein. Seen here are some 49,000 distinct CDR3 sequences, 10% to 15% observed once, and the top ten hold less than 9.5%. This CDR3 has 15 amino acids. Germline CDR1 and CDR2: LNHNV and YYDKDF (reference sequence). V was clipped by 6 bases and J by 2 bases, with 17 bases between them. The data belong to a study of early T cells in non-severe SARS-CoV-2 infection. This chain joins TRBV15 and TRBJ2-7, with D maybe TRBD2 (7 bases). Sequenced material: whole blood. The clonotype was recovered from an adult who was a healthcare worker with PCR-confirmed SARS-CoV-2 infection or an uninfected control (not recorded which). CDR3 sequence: CATRGPAGATYEQYF. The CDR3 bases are TGTGCCACCAGGGGACCCGCGGGGGCCACCTACGAGCAGTACTTC.